This T cell receptor beta chain derives from a study of beta chain features in type 1 diabetes. At the level of the study: Age, gender and cell yields were alike across patients and healthy donors. Study observations and caveats: Researchers cautioned that cDNA sequencing could over-represent cells with high TCR expression.

Worth noting for this clone: Its cognate antigen is unknown.

This CDR3 has 13 residues. CDR1 MNHNY and CDR2 SVGAGI come from the germline V gene (reference sequence). V was clipped by 6 bases and J by 0 bases, with 9 bases between them. The isolated RNA, all of it, was reverse transcribed, so expressed TCRB transcripts were what got sequenced. Roughly 3.6 million reads per sample on average were obtained from naive, central memory and regulatory T cell samples. Profiled with immunoSEQ multiplex PCR; TCRdb holds only in-frame clones, not every one. The data contain under 400,000 clones, approximately 15% of them singletons. Each of the CD4+ naive, central memory, regulatory and stem cell-like memory populations was sorted via CD45RO/CCR7/CD25/CD127/CD95/CD27.

Source material: central memory CD4+ T cells from blood. V gene TRBV6-6 combines with J gene TRBJ2-7, with D possibly matching TRBD2 (6 bases). The clonotype was recovered from a man aged 30-40 years in good health. CDR3: CASRGTYSYEQYV. The CDR3 DNA follows: TGTGCCAGCAGAGGGACTTACTCCTACGAGCAGTACGTC.